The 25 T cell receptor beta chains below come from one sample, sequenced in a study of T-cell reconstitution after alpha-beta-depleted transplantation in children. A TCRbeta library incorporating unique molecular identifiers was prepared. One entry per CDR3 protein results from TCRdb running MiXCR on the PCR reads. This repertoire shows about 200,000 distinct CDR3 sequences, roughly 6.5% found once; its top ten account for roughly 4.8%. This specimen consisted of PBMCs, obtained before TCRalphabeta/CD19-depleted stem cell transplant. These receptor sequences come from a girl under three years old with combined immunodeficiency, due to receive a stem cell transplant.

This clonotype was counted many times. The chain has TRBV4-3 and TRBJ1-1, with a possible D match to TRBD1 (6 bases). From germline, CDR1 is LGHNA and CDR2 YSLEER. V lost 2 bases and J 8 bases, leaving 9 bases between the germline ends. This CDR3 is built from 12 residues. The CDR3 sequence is CASSQSGTEAFF. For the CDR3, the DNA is TGCGCCAGCAGCCAATCCGGGACAGAAGCTTTCTTT.

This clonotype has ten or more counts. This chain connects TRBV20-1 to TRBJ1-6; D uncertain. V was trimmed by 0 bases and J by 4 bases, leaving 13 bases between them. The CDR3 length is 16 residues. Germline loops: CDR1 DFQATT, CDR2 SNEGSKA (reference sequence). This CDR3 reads CSARDRGTVYNSPLHF. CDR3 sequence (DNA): TGCAGTGCTAGAGATCGCGGAACAGTGTATAATTCACCCCTCCACTTT.

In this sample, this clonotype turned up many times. This CDR3 is CASSLGGGSNTGELFF. As DNA, the CDR3 is TGTGCCAGCAGCTTAGGGGGGGGCTCGAACACCGGGGAGCTGTTTTTT. The genes are TRBV7-8 and TRBJ2-2; D is perhaps TRBD2 (7 bases). The CDR3 has 16 amino acids. V lost 1 base to trimming and J lost 0 bases, with 9 bases between them. Germline assignment: CDR1 SGHVS and CDR2 FQNEAQ.

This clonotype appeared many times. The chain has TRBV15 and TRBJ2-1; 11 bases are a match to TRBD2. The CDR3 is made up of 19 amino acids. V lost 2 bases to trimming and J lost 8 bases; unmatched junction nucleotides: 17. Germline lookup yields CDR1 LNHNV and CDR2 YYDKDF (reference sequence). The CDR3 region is CATSRSLGLADLKVDEQFF. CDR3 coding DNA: TGTGCCACCAGCAGATCGCTGGGACTAGCGGACTTAAAGGTGGATGAGCAGTTCTTC.

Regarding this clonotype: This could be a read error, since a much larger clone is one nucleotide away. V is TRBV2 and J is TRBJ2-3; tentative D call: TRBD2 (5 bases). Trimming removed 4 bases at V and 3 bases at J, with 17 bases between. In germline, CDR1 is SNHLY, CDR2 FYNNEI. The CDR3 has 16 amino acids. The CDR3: CASSGSIALATDTQYF. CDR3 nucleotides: TGTGCCAGCAGTGGATCTATCGCTCTAGCAACAGATACGCAGTATTTT.

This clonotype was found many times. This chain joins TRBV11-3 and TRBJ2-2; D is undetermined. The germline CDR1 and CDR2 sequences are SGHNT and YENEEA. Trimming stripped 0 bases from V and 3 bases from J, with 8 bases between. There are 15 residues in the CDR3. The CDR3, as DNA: TGTGCCAGCAGCTTAGATCGCTCATACACCGGGGAGCTGTTTTTT. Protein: CASSLDRSYTGELFF.

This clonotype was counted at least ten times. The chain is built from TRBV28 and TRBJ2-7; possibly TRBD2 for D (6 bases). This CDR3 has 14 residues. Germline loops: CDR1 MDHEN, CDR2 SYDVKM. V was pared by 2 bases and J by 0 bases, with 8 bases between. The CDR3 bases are TGTGCCAGCAGTTTAACTAGCAGCTCCTACGAGCAGTACTTC. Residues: CASSLTSSSYEQYF.

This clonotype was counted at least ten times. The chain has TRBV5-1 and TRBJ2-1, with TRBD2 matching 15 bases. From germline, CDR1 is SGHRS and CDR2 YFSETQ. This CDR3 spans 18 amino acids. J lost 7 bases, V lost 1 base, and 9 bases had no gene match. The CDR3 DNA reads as TGCGCCAGCAGCTTGTGGACTAGCGGGGGGGCCTTTTCAAATGAGCAGTTCTTC. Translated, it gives CASSLWTSGGAFSNEQFF.

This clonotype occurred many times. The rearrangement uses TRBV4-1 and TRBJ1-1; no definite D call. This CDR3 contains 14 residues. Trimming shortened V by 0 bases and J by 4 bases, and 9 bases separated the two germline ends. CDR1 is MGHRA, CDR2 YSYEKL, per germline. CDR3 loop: CASSQDQLLTEAFF. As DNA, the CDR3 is TGCGCCAGCAGCCAAGATCAGTTACTCACTGAAGCTTTCTTT.

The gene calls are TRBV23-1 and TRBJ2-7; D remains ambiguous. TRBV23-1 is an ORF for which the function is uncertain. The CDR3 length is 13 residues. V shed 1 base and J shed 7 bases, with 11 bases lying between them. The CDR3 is CASSQWSQLEQYF. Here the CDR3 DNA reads TGCGCCAGCAGTCAATGGTCCCAGTTGGAGCAGTACTTC.

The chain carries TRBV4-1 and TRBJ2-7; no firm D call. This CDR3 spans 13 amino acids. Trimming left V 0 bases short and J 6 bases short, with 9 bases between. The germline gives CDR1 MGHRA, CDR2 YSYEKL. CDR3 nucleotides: TGCGCCAGCAGCCAAGATTCCCCGCGCGAGCAGTACTTC. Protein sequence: CASSQDSPREQYF.

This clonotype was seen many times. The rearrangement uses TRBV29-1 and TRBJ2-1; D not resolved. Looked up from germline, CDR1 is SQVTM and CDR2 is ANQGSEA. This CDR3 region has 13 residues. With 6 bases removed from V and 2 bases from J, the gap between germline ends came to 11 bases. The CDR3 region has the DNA TGCAGCGTGGCCGCAAGTCCCTACAATGAGCAGTTCTTC. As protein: CSVAASPYNEQFF.

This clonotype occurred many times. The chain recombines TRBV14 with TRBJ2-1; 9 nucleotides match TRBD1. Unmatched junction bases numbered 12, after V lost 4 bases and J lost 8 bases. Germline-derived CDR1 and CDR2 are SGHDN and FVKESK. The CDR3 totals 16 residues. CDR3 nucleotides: TGTGCCAGCAGCCGGAACCGGGACAGGGTAACATATGAGCAGTTCTTC. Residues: CASSRNRDRVTYEQFF.

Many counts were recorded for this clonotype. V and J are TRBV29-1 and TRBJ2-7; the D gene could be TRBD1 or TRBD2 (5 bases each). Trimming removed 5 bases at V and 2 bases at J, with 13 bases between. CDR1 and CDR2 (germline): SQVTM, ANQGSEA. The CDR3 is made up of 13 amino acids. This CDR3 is CSVLGTNTYEQYF. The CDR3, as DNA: TGCAGCGTTTTGGGGACGAATACCTACGAGCAGTACTTC.

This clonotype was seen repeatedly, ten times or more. The DNA for the CDR3 is TGCGCCAGCAGCTTGTCTAGAAATGCGCAGTATTTT. Translation: CASSLSRNAQYF. The V and J genes are TRBV5-1 and TRBJ2-3; D is uncertain. Trimming took off 1 base at V and 10 bases at J, with 10 bases between the two ends. This CDR3 spans 12 amino acids. Germline CDR1 SGHRS, CDR2 YFSETQ.

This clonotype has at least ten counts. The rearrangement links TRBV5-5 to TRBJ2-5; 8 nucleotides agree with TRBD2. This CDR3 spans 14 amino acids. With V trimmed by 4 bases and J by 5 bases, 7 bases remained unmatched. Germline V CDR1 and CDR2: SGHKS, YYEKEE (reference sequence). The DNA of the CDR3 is TGTGCCAGCAGCAAGGGACTAGTGTGTGAGACCCAGTACTTC. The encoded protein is CASSKGLVCETQYF.

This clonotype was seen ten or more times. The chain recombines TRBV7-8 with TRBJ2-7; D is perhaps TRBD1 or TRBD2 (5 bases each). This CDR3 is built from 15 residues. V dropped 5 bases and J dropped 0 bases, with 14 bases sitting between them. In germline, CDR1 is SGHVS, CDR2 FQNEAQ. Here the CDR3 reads CASSPHPGSSYEQYF. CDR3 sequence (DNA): TGTGCCAGCAGCCCACACCCAGGGAGCTCCTACGAGCAGTACTTC.

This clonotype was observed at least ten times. The CDR3 reads CASGLVVTDTQYF. For the CDR3, the DNA is TGTGCCAGCGGACTAGTAGTTACAGATACGCAGTATTTT. The V gene is TRBV27, the J gene TRBJ2-3; 7 bases agree with TRBD2. The germline gives CDR1 MNHEY, CDR2 SMNVEV (reference sequence). There are 13 residues in the CDR3. V trimming: 8 bases; J trimming: 3 bases; junction bases outside the gene matches: 5.

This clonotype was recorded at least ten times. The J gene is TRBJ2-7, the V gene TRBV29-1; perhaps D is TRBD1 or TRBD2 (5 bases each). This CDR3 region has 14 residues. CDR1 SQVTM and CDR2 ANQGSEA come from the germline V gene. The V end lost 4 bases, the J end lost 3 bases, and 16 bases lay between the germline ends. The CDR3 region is CSVGPRDRGYEQYF. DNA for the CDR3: TGCAGCGTTGGTCCCCGGGACCGAGGCTACGAGCAGTACTTC.

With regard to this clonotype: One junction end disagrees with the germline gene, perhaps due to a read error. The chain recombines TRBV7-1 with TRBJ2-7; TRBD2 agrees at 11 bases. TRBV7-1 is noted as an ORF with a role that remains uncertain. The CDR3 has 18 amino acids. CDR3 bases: TGTGTCAGCAGCTCGTGCCCCGTACTAGCGGGAGTATCCTACGAGCAGTACTTC. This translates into CVSSSCPVLAGVSYEQYF.

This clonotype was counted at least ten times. CDR3 residues: CSVQQGPTNEKLFF. The CDR3 DNA is TGCAGCGTTCAACAGGGACCCACTAATGAAAAACTGTTTTTT. V and J are TRBV29-1 and TRBJ1-4, with TRBD1 as a possible D gene (6 bases). CDR3 length: 14 residues. Trimming pared 5 bases from V and 2 bases from J, leaving 12 bases between. Germline CDR1 reads SQVTM; CDR2 reads ANQGSEA.

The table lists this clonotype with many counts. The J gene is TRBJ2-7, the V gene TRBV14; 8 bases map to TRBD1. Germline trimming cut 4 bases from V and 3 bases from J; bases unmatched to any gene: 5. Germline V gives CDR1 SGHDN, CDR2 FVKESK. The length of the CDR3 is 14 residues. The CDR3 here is CASSLGQGFYEQYF. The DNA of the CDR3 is TGTGCCAGCAGCCTTGGACAGGGTTTCTACGAGCAGTACTTC. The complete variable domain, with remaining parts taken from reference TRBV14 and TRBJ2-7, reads EAGVTQFPSHSVIEKGQTVTLRCDPISGHDNLYWYRRVMGKEIKFLLHFVKESKQDESGMPNNRFLAERTGGTYSTLKVQPAELEDSGVYFCASSLGQGFYEQYFGPGTRLTVT.

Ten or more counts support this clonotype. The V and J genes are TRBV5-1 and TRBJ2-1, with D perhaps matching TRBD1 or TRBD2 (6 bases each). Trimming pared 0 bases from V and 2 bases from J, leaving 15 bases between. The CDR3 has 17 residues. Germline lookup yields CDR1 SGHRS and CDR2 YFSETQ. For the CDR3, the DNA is TGCGCCAGCAGCTTGGTCGGGGGCAGGGGCACCTACAATGAGCAGTTCTTC. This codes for CASSLVGGRGTYNEQFF.

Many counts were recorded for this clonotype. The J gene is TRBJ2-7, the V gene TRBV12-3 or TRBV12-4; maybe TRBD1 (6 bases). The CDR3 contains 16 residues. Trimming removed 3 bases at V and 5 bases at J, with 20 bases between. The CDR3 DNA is TGTGCCAGCAGTTTGATTTCTAGCAGGGGCAGCGACGAGCAGTACTTC. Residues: CASSLISSRGSDEQYF.

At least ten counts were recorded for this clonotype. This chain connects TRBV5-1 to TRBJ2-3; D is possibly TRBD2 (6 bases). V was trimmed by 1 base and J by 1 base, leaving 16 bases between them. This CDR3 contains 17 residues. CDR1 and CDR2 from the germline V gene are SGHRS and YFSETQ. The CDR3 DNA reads TGCGCCAGCAGCTTGCCGACGCTACTAGCAGGCACAGATACGCAGTATTTT. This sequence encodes CASSLPTLLAGTDTQYF.